This T cell receptor (beta chain) was documented in a study of identifying expanded T cells in peripheral blood. To note about this clone: As yet, its antigen is unknown.

Regarding the study as a whole: Roughly two-week clone count variance significantly increased as total template count grew. Technical replicates showed around 1.2 changed clones; roughly two weeks about 16; four weeks 19.

Healthy donors had no documented immune events, such as infections, while sampled. Using immunoSEQ multiplex PCR, the repertoire was profiled, and TCRdb retains in-frame clones only, with some absent. This sample yields 75,000 to 90,000 clones, of which around 90% are seen a single time; approximately 7% belongs to the top ten. The sequenced material came from blood. The sequence was obtained from a person aged 18 to 75 in good health.

In DNA, the CDR3 is TGTGCCAGCATGGGAGACGAGACCCAGTACTTC. Its protein product is CASMGDETQYF. The chain links TRBV5-4 to TRBJ2-5; D perhaps matches TRBD2 (5 bases). Deletions cut 6 bases from V and 5 bases from J, with 8 bases between. Germline V gene sequence: CDR1 SGHNT, CDR2 YYREEE (reference sequence). The CDR3 contains 11 residues.